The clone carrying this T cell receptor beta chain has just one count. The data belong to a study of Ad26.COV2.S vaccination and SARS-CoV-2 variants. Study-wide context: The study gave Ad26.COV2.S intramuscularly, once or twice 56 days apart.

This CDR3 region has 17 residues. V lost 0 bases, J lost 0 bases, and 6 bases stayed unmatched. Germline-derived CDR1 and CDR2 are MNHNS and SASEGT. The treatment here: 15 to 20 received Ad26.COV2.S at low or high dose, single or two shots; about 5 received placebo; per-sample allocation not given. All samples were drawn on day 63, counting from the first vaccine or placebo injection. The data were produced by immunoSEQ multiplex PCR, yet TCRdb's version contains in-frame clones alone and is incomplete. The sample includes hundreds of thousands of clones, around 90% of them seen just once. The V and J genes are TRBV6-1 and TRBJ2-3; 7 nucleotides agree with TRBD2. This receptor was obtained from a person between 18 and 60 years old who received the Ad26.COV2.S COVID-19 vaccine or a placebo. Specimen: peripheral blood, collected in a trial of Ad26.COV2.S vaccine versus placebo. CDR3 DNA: TGTGCCAGCAGTGAAGCGGGCGGGAGTGCTAGCACAGATACGCAGTATTTT. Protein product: CASSEAGGSASTDTQYF.